One sample yielded the 12 T cell receptor beta chains listed below, sequenced in a study of post-analysis software for immune sequencing data (dated by TCRdb to 2013 to 2016). What the research found in general, with its limitations: Patients showed significantly higher frequencies than controls for a few TRBV segments, among them TRBV5-6, TRBV5-1 and TRBV20-1.

These TCRs' antigens remain unknown. Libraries were made using PCR. The sequencer listed for this sample is Illumina HiSeq 2500. To reduce PCR and sequencing biases, unique molecular identifiers were incorporated into the TCR beta cDNA libraries. The public sequencing data were trimmed at Q25 with fastp and processed into clonotypes with MiXCR by TCRdb, which kept only in-frame beta chains. CDR3 protein sequences are deduplicated, and each keeps its most common genes and DNA. Across this sample there are 820,000 or so distinct CDR3 sequences, with 53% seen only once. The top ten clones comprise roughly 4.4% of the sample. What was sequenced was blood. The receptors stem from a girl aged 5 to 17 with multiple sclerosis.

The chain uses TRBV12-3 or TRBV12-4 and TRBJ2-7; D is possibly TRBD2 (6 bases). This CDR3 contains 13 residues. V dropped 4 bases and J dropped 6 bases, with 13 bases sitting between them. The CDR3 protein is CASSSLQGGEQYF. The CDR3 DNA reads TGTGCCAGCAGTTCTCTCCAGGGAGGCGAGCAGTACTTC.

The chain uses TRBV7-8 and TRBJ2-3; 8 bases are a match to TRBD1. The CDR3 has 14 amino acids. V lost 5 bases to trimming and J lost 9 bases; unmatched junction nucleotides: 10. Germline V gene lookup returns CDR1 SGHVS and CDR2 FQNEAQ. The CDR3 bases are TGTGCCAGCAGCCCGACAGGGGACCGTCGCACGCAGTATTTT. This sequence encodes CASSPTGDRRTQYF.

The chain couples TRBV6-5 to TRBJ1-5; 8 nucleotides match TRBD1. Germline V gene sequence: CDR1 MNHEY, CDR2 SVGAGI. The V and J ends lost 6 bases and 9 bases, in that order; junction bases with no gene match: 7. This CDR3 is 13 amino acids long. Here the CDR3 DNA reads TGTGCCAGCAGCGACAGGGGCCCTCCGCCCCAGCATTTT. This sequence encodes CASSDRGPPPQHF.

Here the CDR3 DNA reads TGTGCCAGCAGTTTAAGAGGGACTGGGGCCAACGTCCTGACTTTC. It translates to CASSLRGTGANVLTF. V gene TRBV12-3 or TRBV12-4 combines with J gene TRBJ2-6; TRBD2 is a possible D gene (5 bases). This CDR3 is 15 amino acids long. The germline V and J ends were trimmed by 2 bases and 2 bases, with 7 bases remaining between them.

V is TRBV29-1 and J is TRBJ2-5; 12 bases are shared with TRBD1. The CDR3 length is 14 residues. Germline V CDR1 and CDR2: SQVTM, ANQGSEA. The V gene end was trimmed by 6 bases and the J gene end by 11 bases; junction bases not matched to a gene: 13. Here the CDR3 reads CSVMPGQGAWEQYF. The CDR3 region has the DNA TGCAGCGTCATGCCGGGACAGGGGGCGTGGGAGCAGTACTTC.

This clonotype was counted between two and nine times. The gene calls are TRBV29-1 and TRBJ2-4; no reliable D call. Germline CDR1 SQVTM, CDR2 ANQGSEA. Trimming left V 6 bases short and J 3 bases short, with 18 bases between. CDR3 length: 15 residues. This CDR3 reads CSVAPGTGDKNIQYF. CDR3 in DNA: TGCAGCGTAGCGCCCGGAACGGGCGACAAAAACATTCAGTACTTC.

The genes are TRBV27 and TRBJ1-2; TRBD1 agrees at 10 bases. CDR1 and CDR2 (germline): MNHEY, SMNVEV (reference sequence). The CDR3 spans 14 residues. V trimming: 5 bases; J trimming: 9 bases; junction bases outside the gene matches: 9. Here the CDR3 DNA reads TGTGCCAGCAGTGACGCGGGACAGGGGTTTAGCTACACCTTC. It is translated as CASSDAGQGFSYTF.

The chain uses TRBV7-2 and TRBJ2-1; perhaps TRBD2 as D (6 bases). The CDR3 sequence is 16 residues long. V was shortened by 7 bases and J by 6 bases, with 22 bases between the two germline ends. CDR1 and CDR2 (germline): SGHTA, FQGNSA. The CDR3 nucleotides read TGTGCCAGCACTCCCTGGGCGGGACCGTCGGTCAATGAGCAGTTCTTC. Protein: CASTPWAGPSVNEQFF.

The rearrangement joins TRBV10-3 to TRBJ2-1; 13 bases line up with TRBD2. The germline V gene encodes CDR1 ENHRY and CDR2 SYGVKD. CDR3 length: 16 amino acids. With 8 bases clipped from V and 6 bases from J, the junction kept 10 bases outside the gene matches. For the CDR3, the DNA is TGTGCCATCTCCTGGGGCGGGACTAGCGGGATCAATGAGCAGTTCTTC. It specifies CAISWGGTSGINEQFF.

This clonotype was counted once. The chain uses TRBV20-1 and TRBJ2-1; D possibly corresponds to TRBD1 (6 bases). This CDR3 has 16 residues. V was cut by 1 base and J by 4 bases, with 17 bases left in between. From germline, CDR1 is DFQATT and CDR2 SNEGSKA (reference sequence). In DNA form, the CDR3 reads TGCAGTGCTAGAGTGCCAGGGGTTGGGGTTTACAATGAGCAGTTCTTC. This sequence encodes CSARVPGVGVYNEQFF.

The V and J genes are TRBV27 and TRBJ2-7, with D maybe TRBD1 (5 bases). V was trimmed by 2 bases and J by 3 bases, leaving 14 bases between them. The CDR3 contains 15 residues. Germline-derived CDR1 and CDR2 are MNHEY and SMNVEV (reference sequence). CDR3 sequence reads: CASSLRQGRDYEQYF. The CDR3 DNA follows: TGTGCCAGCAGTTTAAGGCAGGGAAGGGACTACGAGCAGTACTTC.

This clonotype was observed a few times. The V and J genes are TRBV29-1 and TRBJ2-7; a weak D match, TRBD2 (5 bases). Germline assignment: CDR1 SQVTM and CDR2 ANQGSEA. The CDR3 runs 11 residues. V shed 7 bases and J shed 5 bases, with 12 bases lying between them. The CDR3 bases are TGCAGCGCCCGGACTCTGCACGAGCAGTACTTC. Residues: CSARTLHEQYF.